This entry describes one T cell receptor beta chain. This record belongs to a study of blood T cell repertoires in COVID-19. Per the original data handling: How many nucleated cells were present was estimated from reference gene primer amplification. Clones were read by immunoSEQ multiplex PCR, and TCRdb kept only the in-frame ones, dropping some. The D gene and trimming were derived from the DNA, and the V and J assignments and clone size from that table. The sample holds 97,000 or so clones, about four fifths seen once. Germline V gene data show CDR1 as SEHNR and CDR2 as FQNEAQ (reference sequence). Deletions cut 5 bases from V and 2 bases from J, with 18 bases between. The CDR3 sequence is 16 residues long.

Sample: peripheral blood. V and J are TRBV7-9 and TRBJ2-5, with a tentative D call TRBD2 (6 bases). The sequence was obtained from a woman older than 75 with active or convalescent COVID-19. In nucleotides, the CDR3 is TGTGCCAGCAGCGTATACTCCGGGACTGTGCAAGAGACCCAGTACTTC. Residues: CASSVYSGTVQETQYF.